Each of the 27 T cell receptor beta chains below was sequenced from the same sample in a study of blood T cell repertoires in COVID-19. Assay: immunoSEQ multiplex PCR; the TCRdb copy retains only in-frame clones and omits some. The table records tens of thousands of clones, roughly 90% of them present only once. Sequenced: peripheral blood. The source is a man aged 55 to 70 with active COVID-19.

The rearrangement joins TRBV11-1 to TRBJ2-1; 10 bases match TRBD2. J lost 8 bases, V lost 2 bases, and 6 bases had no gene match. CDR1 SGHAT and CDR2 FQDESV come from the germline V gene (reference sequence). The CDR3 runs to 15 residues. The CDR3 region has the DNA TGTGCCAGCAGCTTAAGCGCGACTAGCGGGCATGAGCAGTTCTTC. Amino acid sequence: CASSLSATSGHEQFF.

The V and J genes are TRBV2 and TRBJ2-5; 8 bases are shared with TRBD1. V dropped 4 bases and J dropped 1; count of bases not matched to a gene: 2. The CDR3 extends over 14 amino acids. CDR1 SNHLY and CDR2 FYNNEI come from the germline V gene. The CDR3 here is CASSAGTGQETQYF. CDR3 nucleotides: TGTGCCAGCAGTGCCGGGACAGGCCAAGAGACCCAGTACTTC.

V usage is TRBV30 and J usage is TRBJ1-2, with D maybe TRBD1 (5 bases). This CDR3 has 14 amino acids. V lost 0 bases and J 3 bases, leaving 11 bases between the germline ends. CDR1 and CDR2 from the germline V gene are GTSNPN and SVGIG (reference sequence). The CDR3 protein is CAWSVQGSDYGYTF. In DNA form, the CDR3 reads TGTGCCTGGAGTGTCCAGGGCAGTGACTATGGCTACACCTTC.

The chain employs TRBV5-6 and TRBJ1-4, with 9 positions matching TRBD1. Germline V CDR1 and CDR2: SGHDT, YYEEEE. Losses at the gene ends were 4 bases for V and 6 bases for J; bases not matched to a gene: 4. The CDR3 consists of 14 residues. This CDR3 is CASSRQGVHEKLFF. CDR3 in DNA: TGTGCCAGCAGCCGACAGGGGGTGCATGAAAAACTGTTTTTT. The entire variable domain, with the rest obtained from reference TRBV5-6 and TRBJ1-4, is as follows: DAGVTQSPTHLIKTRGQQVTLRCSPKSGHDTVSWYQQALGQGPQFIFQYYEEEERQRGNFPDRFSGHQFPNYSSELNVNALLLGDSALYLCASSRQGVHEKLFFGSGTQLSVL.

The chain's CDR3 is CASSPRTSGRGDTQYF. DNA for the CDR3: TGCGCCAGCAGCCCCCGGACTAGCGGGAGGGGAGATACGCAGTATTTT. The J gene is TRBJ2-3, the V gene TRBV4-1; 15 nucleotides agree with TRBD2. This CDR3 comprises 16 residues. V trimming: 4 bases; J trimming: 5 bases; junction bases outside the gene matches: 4. Looked up from germline, CDR1 is MGHRA and CDR2 is YSYEKL.

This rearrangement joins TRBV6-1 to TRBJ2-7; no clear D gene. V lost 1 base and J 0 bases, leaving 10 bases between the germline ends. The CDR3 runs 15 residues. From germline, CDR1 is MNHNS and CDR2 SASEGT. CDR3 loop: CASSEGRLLSYEQYF. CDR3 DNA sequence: TGTGCCAGCAGTGAAGGGAGACTCCTCTCCTACGAGCAGTACTTC.

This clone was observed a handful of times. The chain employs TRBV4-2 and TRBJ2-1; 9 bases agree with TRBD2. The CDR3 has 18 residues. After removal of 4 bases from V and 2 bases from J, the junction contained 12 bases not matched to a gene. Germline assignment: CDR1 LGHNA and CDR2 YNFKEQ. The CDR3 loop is CASSPLGGRARTYNEQFF. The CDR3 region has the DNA TGTGCCAGCAGCCCCTTGGGCGGGAGGGCCAGGACCTACAATGAGCAGTTCTTC.

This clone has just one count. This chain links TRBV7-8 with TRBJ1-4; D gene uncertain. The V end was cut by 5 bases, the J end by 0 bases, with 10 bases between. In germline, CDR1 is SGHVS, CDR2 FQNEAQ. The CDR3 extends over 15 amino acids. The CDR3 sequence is CASSPQWTTNEKLFF. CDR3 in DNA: TGTGCCAGCAGCCCACAGTGGACAACTAATGAAAAACTGTTTTTT.

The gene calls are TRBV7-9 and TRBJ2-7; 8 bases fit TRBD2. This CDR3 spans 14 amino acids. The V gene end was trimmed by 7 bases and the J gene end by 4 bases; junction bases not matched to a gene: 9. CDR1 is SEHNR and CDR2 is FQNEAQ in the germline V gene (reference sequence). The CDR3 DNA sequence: TGTGCCAGCACCCCCAGCGGGAGTATGTACGAGCAGTACTTC. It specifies CASTPSGSMYEQYF.

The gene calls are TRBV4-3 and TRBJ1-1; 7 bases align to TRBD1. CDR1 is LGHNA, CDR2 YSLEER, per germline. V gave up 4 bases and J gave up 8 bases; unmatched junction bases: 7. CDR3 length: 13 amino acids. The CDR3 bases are TGCGCCAGCAGCCTTAGACAGGGTTTAGAAGCTTTCTTT. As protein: CASSLRQGLEAFF.

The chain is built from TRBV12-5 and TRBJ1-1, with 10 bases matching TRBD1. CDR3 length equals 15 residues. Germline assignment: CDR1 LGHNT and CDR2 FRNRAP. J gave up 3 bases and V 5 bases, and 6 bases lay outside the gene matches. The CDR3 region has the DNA TGTGCTAGTGGTCTCCGGACAGGGGGATACACTGAAGCTTTCTTT. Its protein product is CASGLRTGGYTEAFF.

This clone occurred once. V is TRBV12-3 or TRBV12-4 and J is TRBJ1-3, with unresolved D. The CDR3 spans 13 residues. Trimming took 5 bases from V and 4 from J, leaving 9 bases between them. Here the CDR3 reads CASSPSTGNTIYF. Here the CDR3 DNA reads TGTGCCAGCAGTCCTAGTACCGGAAACACCATATATTTT.

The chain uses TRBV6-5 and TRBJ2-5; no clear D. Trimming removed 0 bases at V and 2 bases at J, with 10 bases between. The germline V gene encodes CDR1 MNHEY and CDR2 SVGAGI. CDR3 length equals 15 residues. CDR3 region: CASSYSSGVQETQYF. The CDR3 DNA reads TGTGCCAGCAGTTACTCTTCGGGTGTGCAAGAGACCCAGTACTTC.

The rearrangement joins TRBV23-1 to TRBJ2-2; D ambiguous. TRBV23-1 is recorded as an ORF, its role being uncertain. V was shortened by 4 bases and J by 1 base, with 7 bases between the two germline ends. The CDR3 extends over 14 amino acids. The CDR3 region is CASSLDKNTGELFF. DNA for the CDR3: TGCGCCAGCAGTCTCGACAAGAACACCGGGGAGCTGTTTTTT.

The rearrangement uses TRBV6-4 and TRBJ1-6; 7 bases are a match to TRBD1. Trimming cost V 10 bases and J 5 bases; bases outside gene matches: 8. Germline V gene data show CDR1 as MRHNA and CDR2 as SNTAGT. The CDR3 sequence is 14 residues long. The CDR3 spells CATSTGTDNSPLHF. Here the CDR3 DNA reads TGTGCCACCTCGACAGGGACAGATAATTCACCCCTCCACTTT.

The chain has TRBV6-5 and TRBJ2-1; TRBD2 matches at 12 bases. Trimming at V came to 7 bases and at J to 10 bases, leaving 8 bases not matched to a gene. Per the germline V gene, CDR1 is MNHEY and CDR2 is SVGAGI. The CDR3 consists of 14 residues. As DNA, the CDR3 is TGTGCCAGCATATCTAGCGGGAGGGCCAGAGAGCAGTTCTTC. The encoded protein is CASISSGRAREQFF.

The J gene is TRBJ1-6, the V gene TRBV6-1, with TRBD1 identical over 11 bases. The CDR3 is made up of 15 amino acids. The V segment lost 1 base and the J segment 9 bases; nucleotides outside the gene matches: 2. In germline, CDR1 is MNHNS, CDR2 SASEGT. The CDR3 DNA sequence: TGTGCCAGCAGTGAAGTCGGGACAGGGGGTTCACCCCTCCACTTT. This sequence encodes CASSEVGTGGSPLHF.

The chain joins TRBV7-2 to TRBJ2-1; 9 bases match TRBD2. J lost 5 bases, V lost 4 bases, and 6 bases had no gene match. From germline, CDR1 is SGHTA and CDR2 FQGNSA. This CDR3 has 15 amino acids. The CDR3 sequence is CASSSQREVDNEQFF. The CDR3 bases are TGTGCCAGCAGCTCTCAGCGGGAGGTCGACAATGAGCAGTTCTTC.

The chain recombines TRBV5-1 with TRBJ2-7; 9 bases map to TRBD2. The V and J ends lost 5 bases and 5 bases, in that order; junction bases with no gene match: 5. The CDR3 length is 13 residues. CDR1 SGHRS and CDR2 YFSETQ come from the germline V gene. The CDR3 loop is CASSFSGSDEQYF. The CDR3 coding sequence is TGCGCCAGCAGTTTTAGCGGGAGCGACGAGCAGTACTTC.

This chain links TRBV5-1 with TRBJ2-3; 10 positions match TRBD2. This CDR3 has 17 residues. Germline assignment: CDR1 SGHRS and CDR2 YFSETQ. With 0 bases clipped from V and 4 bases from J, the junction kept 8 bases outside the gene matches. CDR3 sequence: CASSLASASGSPDTQYF. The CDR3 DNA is TGCGCCAGCAGCTTGGCATCTGCTAGCGGGAGTCCAGATACGCAGTATTTT.

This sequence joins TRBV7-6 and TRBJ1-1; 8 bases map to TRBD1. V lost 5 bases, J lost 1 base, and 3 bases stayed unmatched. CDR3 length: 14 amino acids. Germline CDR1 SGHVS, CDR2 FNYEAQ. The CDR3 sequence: CASSAQGANTEAFF. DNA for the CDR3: TGTGCCAGCAGCGCGCAGGGGGCGAACACTGAAGCTTTCTTT. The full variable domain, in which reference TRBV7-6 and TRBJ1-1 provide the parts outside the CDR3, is GAGVSQSPRYKVTKRGQDVALRCDPISGHVSLYWYRQALGQGPEFLTYFNYEAQQDKSGLPNDRFSAERPEGSISTLTIQRTEQRDSAMYRCASSAQGANTEAFFGQGTRLTVV.

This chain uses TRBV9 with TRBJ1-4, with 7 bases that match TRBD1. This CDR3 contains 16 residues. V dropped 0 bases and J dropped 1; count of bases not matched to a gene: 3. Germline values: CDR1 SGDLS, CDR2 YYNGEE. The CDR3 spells CASSVGGGGTNEKLFF. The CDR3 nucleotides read TGTGCCAGCAGCGTAGGAGGGGGCGGAACTAATGAAAAACTGTTTTTT.

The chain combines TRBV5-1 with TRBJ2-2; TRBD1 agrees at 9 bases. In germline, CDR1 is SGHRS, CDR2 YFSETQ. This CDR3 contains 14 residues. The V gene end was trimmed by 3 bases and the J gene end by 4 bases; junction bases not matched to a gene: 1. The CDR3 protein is CASSSGQGTGELFF. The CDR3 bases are TGCGCCAGCAGCTCGGGACAGGGCACCGGGGAGCTGTTTTTT.

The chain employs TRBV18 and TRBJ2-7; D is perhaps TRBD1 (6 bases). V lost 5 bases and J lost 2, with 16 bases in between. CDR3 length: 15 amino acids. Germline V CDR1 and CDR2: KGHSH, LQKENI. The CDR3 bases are TGTGCCAGCTCAATCTCCCGGGACACCGCCTACGAGCAGTACTTC. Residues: CASSISRDTAYEQYF. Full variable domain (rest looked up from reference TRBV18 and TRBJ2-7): NAGVMQNPRHLVRRRGQEARLRCSPMKGHSHVYWYRQLPEEGLKFMVYLQKENIIDESGMPKERFSAEFPKEGPSILRIQQVVRGDSAAYFCASSISRDTAYEQYFGPGTRLTVT.

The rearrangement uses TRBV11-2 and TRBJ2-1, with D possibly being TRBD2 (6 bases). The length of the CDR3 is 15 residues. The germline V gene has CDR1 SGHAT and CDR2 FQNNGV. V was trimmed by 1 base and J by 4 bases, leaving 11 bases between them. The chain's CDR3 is CASSLGPGTYNEQFF. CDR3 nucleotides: TGTGCCAGCAGCTTAGGCCCCGGGACTTACAATGAGCAGTTCTTC.

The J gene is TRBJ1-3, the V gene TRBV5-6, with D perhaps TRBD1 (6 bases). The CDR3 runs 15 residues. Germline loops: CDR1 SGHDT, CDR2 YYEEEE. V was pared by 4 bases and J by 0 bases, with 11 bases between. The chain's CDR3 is CASSRGQLSGNTIYF. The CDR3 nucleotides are TGTGCCAGCAGCCGAGGACAGCTCTCTGGAAACACCATATATTTT.

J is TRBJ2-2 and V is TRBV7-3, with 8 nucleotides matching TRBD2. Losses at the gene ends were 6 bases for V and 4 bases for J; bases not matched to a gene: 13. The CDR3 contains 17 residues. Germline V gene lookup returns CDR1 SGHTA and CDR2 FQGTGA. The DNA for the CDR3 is TGTGCCAGCAGATTTTCAGCGGGAGAGGTTGGCACCGGGGAGCTGTTTTTT. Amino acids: CASRFSAGEVGTGELFF.